This paragraph reports one T cell receptor (beta chain). Antigen: not known. TCRdb processed the multiplex PCR reads anew with MiXCR; each CDR3 protein has one entry. The sample holds about 22,000 distinct CDR3 sequences; 64% are singletons and the top ten take 15% to 20%. The data are from a study of breast tumors, draining lymph nodes, adjacent tissues. Notes on the study in general: Tumor and nontumor repertoires were significantly more similar in luminal-like than in basal-like breast cancer. Tumor repertoires ranked between lymph nodes and nontumor tissue in diversity, with V and J gene preferences. The data were judged consistent with most tumor T cells coming from lymph node and expanding in tumor.

What was sequenced was tumor-adjacent breast tissue. The clonotype was recovered from a female donor with breast cancer. Some clones in this sample may be carry-over from other donors' samples.

The CDR3 is CASSVYGAGGANTGELFF. For the CDR3, the DNA is TGTGCCAGCAGCGTCTATGGAGCGGGGGGGGCGAACACCGGGGAGCTGTTTTTT. The rearrangement links TRBV9 to TRBJ2-2, with 10 bases fitting TRBD2. Per the germline V gene, CDR1 is SGDLS and CDR2 is YYNGEE. The CDR3 is 18 amino acids. With 2 bases clipped from V and 0 bases from J, the junction kept 7 bases outside the gene matches.